Below are 14 T cell receptor beta chains sequenced from a single sample in a study of shared clonotypes between healthy human individuals. Sequencing was performed with immunoSEQ multiplex PCR; in TCRdb, only in-frame clones are kept and a portion is missing. The table includes roughly 2,000,000 clones, just under 95% detected once. Naive CD8 cells lacked CD45RO and underwent positive selection for CCR7, leaving out terminally differentiated effector memory CD45RA+ cells. The specimen was naive CD8+ T cells sorted from blood. Receptors originate from a young man in good health.

The chain combines TRBV19 with TRBJ1-3; unclear D gene. V shed 5 bases and J shed 0 bases, with 2 bases lying between them. CDR1 is LNHDA, CDR2 SQIVND, per germline (reference sequence). The CDR3 is made up of 12 amino acids. In nucleotides, the CDR3 is TGTGCCAGTAGTGGCTCTGGAAACACCATATATTTT. Amino acids: CASSGSGNTIYF.

The V call is TRBV6-1, the J call TRBJ2-3; 11 bases are a match to TRBD2. J was trimmed by 3 bases and V by 10 bases; bases with no gene match: 9. The CDR3 sequence is 15 residues long. The germline V gene has CDR1 MNHNS and CDR2 SASEGT. CDR3 sequence: CATDSGGAWTDTQYF. In DNA, the CDR3 is TGTGCCACCGATAGCGGGGGGGCATGGACAGATACGCAGTATTTT.

This chain links TRBV28 with TRBJ1-6, with unresolved D. The CDR3 has 12 residues. Germline CDR1 is MDHEN and CDR2 is SYDVKM. Trimming cost V 8 bases and J 12 bases, with 14 bases left between them. Here the CDR3 reads CASCLSGVPLHF. The CDR3, as DNA: TGTGCCAGCTGCCTCTCCGGGGTACCCCTCCACTTT.

The V call is TRBV28, the J call TRBJ2-7; tentatively, D is TRBD1 or TRBD2 (5 bases each). V lost 5 bases, J lost 0 bases, and 11 bases lay in between. This CDR3 spans 14 amino acids. The V gene's germline CDR1 is MDHEN and CDR2 SYDVKM. For the CDR3, the DNA is TGTGCCAGCAGTCTTCGGGACGCCTCCTACGAGCAGTACTTC. It translates to CASSLRDASYEQYF.

This clone has only one observation. In the same sample, other DNA sequences code for this CDR3. This chain connects TRBV19 to TRBJ2-7; the D call may be TRBD1 or TRBD2 (5 bases each). The CDR3 totals 14 residues. V was shortened by 5 bases and J by 0 bases, with 11 bases between the two germline ends. The germline V gene encodes CDR1 LNHDA and CDR2 SQIVND (reference sequence). CDR3 nucleotide sequence: TGTGCCAGTAGTCCCTCAGGGAGCTCCTACGAGCAGTACTTC. It codes for CASSPSGSSYEQYF.

The chain is built from TRBV6-1 and TRBJ2-7; the D gene is possibly TRBD2 (6 bases). Germline values: CDR1 MNHNS, CDR2 SASEGT. V was shortened by 3 bases and J by 3 bases, with 12 bases between the two germline ends. The CDR3 has 14 residues. The CDR3 nucleotides read TGTGCCAGCAGTGAGGAGGGACTGGACTACGAGCAGTACTTC. Residues: CASSEEGLDYEQYF.

Remarks on this clone: One end of the junction fails to match germline, which may point to a read error. The chain joins TRBV6-5 to TRBJ2-1; D may match TRBD1 or TRBD2 (5 bases each). Germline V gene data show CDR1 as MNHEY and CDR2 as SVGAGI. The CDR3 extends over 11 amino acids. This CDR3 is CASRTGTERFF. In DNA, the CDR3 is TGTGCCAGTCGTACCGGGACGGAGCGGTTCTTC.

V and J are TRBV7-9 and TRBJ2-3; unclear D gene. Germline V gene sequence: CDR1 SEHNR, CDR2 FQNEAQ (reference sequence). Trimming took off 4 bases at V and 3 bases at J, with 11 bases between the two ends. The CDR3 consists of 14 residues. The CDR3 region is CASSSLVTTDTQYF. The CDR3 DNA reads TGTGCCAGCAGCTCCCTAGTGACTACAGATACGCAGTATTTT.

The chain joins TRBV27 to TRBJ2-2; D is uncertain. Trimming took off 5 bases at V and 5 bases at J, with 3 bases between the two ends. CDR3 size: 11 residues. In germline, CDR1 is MNHEY, CDR2 SMNVEV (reference sequence). Here the CDR3 reads CASSQTGELFF. The DNA for the CDR3 is TGTGCCAGCAGTCAAACCGGGGAGCTGTTTTTT.

This chain connects TRBV27 to TRBJ2-1; possibly TRBD1 or TRBD2 for D (5 bases each). Germline-derived CDR1 and CDR2 are MNHEY and SMNVEV (reference sequence). Trimming removed 5 bases at V and 0 bases at J, with 23 bases between. The CDR3 is 19 amino acids. The DNA of the CDR3 is TGTGCCAGCAGTACTGGGGCTTGGGGGTGGCGGAGCTCCTACAATGAGCAGTTCTTC. Its protein product is CASSTGAWGWRSSYNEQFF.

The rearrangement links TRBV15 to TRBJ1-1; D is unresolved. The ends were cut back, 0 bases at V and 3 bases at J, with 14 bases in the middle. Germline V gene data show CDR1 as LNHNV and CDR2 as YYDKDF (reference sequence). The CDR3 spans 16 residues. This chain's CDR3 is CATSRETAFPYTEAFF. CDR3 nucleotide sequence: TGTGCCACCAGCAGAGAGACGGCTTTCCCTTACACTGAAGCTTTCTTT.

The chain is built from TRBV6-5 and TRBJ2-7; D is uncertain. CDR1 and CDR2 from the germline V gene are MNHEY and SVGAGI. The V end lost 4 bases, the J end lost 0 bases, and 16 bases lay between the germline ends. The CDR3 contains 16 residues. The CDR3 DNA sequence: TGTGCCAGCAGTTCATCGACTGCTTCGAGCTCCTACGAGCAGTACTTC. Its translation is CASSSSTASSSYEQYF.

V usage is TRBV6-5 and J usage is TRBJ2-5, with 9 nucleotides matching TRBD2. The CDR3 loop spans 15 amino acids. Germline loops: CDR1 MNHEY, CDR2 SVGAGI. J gave up 5 bases and V 7 bases, and 11 bases lay outside the gene matches. Written as DNA, the CDR3 is TGTGCCAGCACCCAGTTAGAGCGGGGGGCCGAGACCCAGTACTTC. Translation: CASTQLERGAETQYF.

This rearrangement joins TRBV2 to TRBJ1-4; D possibly corresponds to TRBD1 (5 bases). This CDR3 has 14 residues. CDR1 and CDR2 from the germline V gene are SNHLY and FYNNEI. Deletions cut 1 base from V and 3 bases from J, with 6 bases between. The CDR3 DNA is TGTGCCAGCAGTGAAGGGGGGGCTAATGAAAAACTGTTTTTT. Protein product: CASSEGGANEKLFF.